This entry lists 25 T cell receptor beta chains sequenced from one sample in a study of cytomegalovirus exposure and HLA in healthy donors. Primers: 60 Vbeta forward and 13 Jbeta reverse. Some clones are missing from TCRdb's copy, which holds only in-frame ones; the method was immunoSEQ multiplex PCR. The sample comprises 100,000 to 150,000 clones, about 76% of which are singletons, and 6.6% rests with the top ten. The sample comprised PBMCs. Receptors were obtained from a man aged 40-49 years in good health and CMV-seropositive.

V is TRBV28 and J is TRBJ1-4; TRBD1 might be the D (6 bases). V lost 5 bases and J 0 bases, leaving 19 bases between the germline ends. Germline V gene data show CDR1 as MDHEN and CDR2 as SYDVKM. This CDR3 spans 18 amino acids. CDR3 in amino acids: CASSTSGQTFATNEKLFF. The CDR3 nucleotides read TGTGCCAGCAGTACCTCGGGACAAACCTTTGCAACTAATGAAAAACTGTTTTTT.

This clone was found once. This sequence joins TRBV5-8 and TRBJ1-5; D perhaps matches TRBD1 (6 bases). V dropped 7 bases and J dropped 3 bases, with 11 bases sitting between them. Germline CDR1 and CDR2: SGHTS and YDEGEE. The CDR3 runs 13 residues. As DNA, the CDR3 is TGTGCCAGCCTTTGGACAGACAATCAGCCCCAGCATTTT. It translates to CASLWTDNQPQHF.

V usage is TRBV27 and J usage is TRBJ2-1; unclear D gene. The CDR3 consists of 14 residues. Germline V CDR1 and CDR2: MNHEY, SMNVEV (reference sequence). Deletions cut 0 bases from V and 1 base from J, with 4 bases between. CDR3 sequence: CASSLSGSYNEQFF. The CDR3 coding sequence is TGTGCCAGCAGTTTATCCGGGTCCTACAATGAGCAGTTCTTC.

V gene TRBV5-1 combines with J gene TRBJ1-1; the match to TRBD1 covers 7 bases. Trimming took 5 bases from V and 2 from J; bases not matched to a gene: 3. The CDR3 runs to 13 residues. CDR1 and CDR2 (germline): SGHRS, YFSETQ. The CDR3 is CASRGQLNTEAFF. The CDR3 DNA sequence: TGCGCCAGCAGGGGACAGCTAAACACTGAAGCTTTCTTT.

The chain uses TRBV30 and TRBJ2-5; 7 bases match TRBD1. The CDR3 sequence is 14 residues long. Germline V lookup: CDR1 GTSNPN, CDR2 SVGIG (reference sequence). Losses at the gene ends were 2 bases for V and 1 base for J; bases not matched to a gene: 4. CDR3 loop: CAWSLGTAQETQYF. CDR3 DNA: TGTGCCTGGAGTCTAGGGACAGCCCAAGAGACCCAGTACTTC.

This chain links TRBV6-1 with TRBJ1-3; the match to TRBD1 covers 8 bases. The V and J ends lost 7 bases and 8 bases, in that order; junction bases with no gene match: 7. CDR1 is MNHNS, CDR2 SASEGT, per germline. There are 13 residues in the CDR3. CDR3: CASTSQGVDTIYF. The DNA for the CDR3 is TGTGCCAGCACCTCACAGGGGGTGGACACCATATATTTT.

This sequence joins TRBV19 and TRBJ1-5; D gene uncertain. The CDR3 totals 14 residues. Germline CDR1 LNHDA, CDR2 SQIVND (reference sequence). V was cut by 5 bases and J by 2 bases, with 10 bases left in between. The CDR3 loop is CASSLAAGNQPQHF. CDR3 sequence (DNA): TGTGCCAGTAGTCTTGCGGCAGGCAATCAGCCCCAGCATTTT.

This clone appeared a few times. The CDR3 DNA is TGTGCCAGCAGCTTAGGCCTAGGCGGTGCTGAGCAGTTCTTC. Translated, it gives CASSLGLGGAEQFF. The chain employs TRBV11-2 and TRBJ2-1; D is ambiguous. Trimming stripped 1 base from V and 9 bases from J, with 13 bases between. This CDR3 comprises 14 residues. CDR1 and CDR2 from the germline V gene are SGHAT and FQNNGV.

There are a few counts of this clone. The CDR3 DNA follows: TGTGCCAGCAGCACCGGGACTAGCGGATACAATGAGCAGTTCTTC. Amino acid sequence: CASSTGTSGYNEQFF. The V and J genes are TRBV6-5 and TRBJ2-1; 11 nucleotides align to TRBD2. CDR3 length equals 15 residues. With V trimmed by 6 bases and J by 4 bases, 5 bases remained unmatched. Germline V gives CDR1 MNHEY, CDR2 SVGAGI.

V usage is TRBV30 and J usage is TRBJ1-2; 10 positions agree with TRBD1. Germline lookup yields CDR1 GTSNPN and CDR2 SVGIG (reference sequence). The CDR3 consists of 13 residues. V trimming: 5 bases; J trimming: 3 bases; junction bases outside the gene matches: 3. CDR3 region: CAWPGTGDYGYTF. DNA for the CDR3: TGTGCCTGGCCCGGGACAGGGGACTATGGCTACACCTTC.

The chain combines TRBV6-1 with TRBJ2-7, with 10 positions matching TRBD2. This CDR3 has 16 amino acids. Germline V gene lookup returns CDR1 MNHNS and CDR2 SASEGT. V shed 4 bases, J shed 4 bases, and the junction held 10 bases outside the gene matches. The CDR3 nucleotides read TGTGCCAGCAGTGGGGGGCAGCCACTAGCGGGGTACGAGCAGTACTTC. Its translation is CASSGGQPLAGYEQYF.

This chain uses TRBV5-1 with TRBJ1-1, with 8 bases identical to TRBD1. The CDR3 consists of 14 residues. CDR1 SGHRS and CDR2 YFSETQ come from the germline V gene. V dropped 2 bases and J dropped 3; count of bases not matched to a gene: 3. The CDR3 DNA is TGCGCCAGCAGCTTACTGACAGGGGACACTGAAGCTTTCTTT. Amino acid sequence: CASSLLTGDTEAFF.

The chain carries TRBV7-8 and TRBJ1-6; D possibly corresponds to TRBD1 (6 bases). V gave up 6 bases and J gave up 7 bases, with 19 bases separating them. Per the germline V gene, CDR1 is SGHVS and CDR2 is FQNEAQ. CDR3 length equals 16 residues. The CDR3 loop reads CASRVGREGVNSPLHF. In nucleotides, the CDR3 is TGTGCCAGCAGAGTGGGGAGAGAGGGGGTCAATTCACCCCTCCACTTT.

The chain joins TRBV19 to TRBJ1-5; the D gene is possibly TRBD1 (5 bases). This CDR3 contains 13 residues. Per germline, CDR1 LNHDA and CDR2 SQIVND (reference sequence). The V gene lost 7 bases and the J gene lost 5 bases, with 12 bases spanning the gap. The CDR3: CASTTRGYQPQHF. The CDR3, as DNA: TGTGCCAGTACCACAAGGGGATATCAGCCCCAGCATTTT.

This chain uses TRBV20-1 with TRBJ2-1, with D possibly matching TRBD2 (5 bases). The CDR3 is 11 residues long. Per the germline V gene, CDR1 is DFQATT and CDR2 is SNEGSKA (reference sequence). V lost 5 bases to trimming and J lost 10 bases, with 12 bases between them. In DNA, the CDR3 is TGCAGTGCTGGCCCCCGGAGGGAGCAGTTCTTC. Protein: CSAGPRREQFF.

The rearrangement uses TRBV19 and TRBJ1-4, with TRBD1 matching 8 bases. Trimming removed 8 bases from V and 8 bases from J; junction bases left unmatched: 10. Germline V gene lookup returns CDR1 LNHDA and CDR2 SQIVND (reference sequence). The CDR3 is made up of 14 amino acids. The CDR3 bases are TGTGCCAGTGCCCCGCAGGGGGCGTCGGAAAAACTGTTTTTT. This codes for CASAPQGASEKLFF.

J is TRBJ2-1 and V is TRBV7-8, with 10 bases identical to TRBD1. Looked up from germline, CDR1 is SGHVS and CDR2 is FQNEAQ. The CDR3 has 16 amino acids. Trimming cost V 5 bases and J 10 bases; bases outside gene matches: 14. CDR3 sequence reads: CASSRPGDRGSKEQFF. In nucleotides, the CDR3 is TGTGCCAGCAGCAGACCAGGGGACAGGGGATCAAAGGAGCAGTTCTTC.

The rearrangement joins TRBV5-1 to TRBJ2-5, with 10 bases identical to TRBD1. The better agreement between TRBJ2-7 and the DNA end casts doubt on the J call. Germline-derived CDR1 and CDR2 are SGHRS and YFSETQ. The length of the CDR3 is 15 residues. The CDR3 region has the DNA TGCGCCAGCAGCTTGAGACAGGGGGCCCTCTACGAGCAGTACTTC. As protein: CASSLRQGALYEQYF.

V usage is TRBV9 and J usage is TRBJ2-3, with TRBD2 as a possible D gene (6 bases). Trimming took off 5 bases at V and 2 bases at J, with 21 bases between the two ends. Germline CDR1 SGDLS, CDR2 YYNGEE. This CDR3 region has 17 residues. The CDR3 DNA is TGTGCCAGCAGTGGCCTCGGGGGACTGGAATCCACAGATACGCAGTATTTT. As protein: CASSGLGGLESTDTQYF.

V and J are TRBV29-1 and TRBJ2-2; possibly TRBD2 for D (7 bases). The CDR3 contains 16 residues. Germline CDR1 SQVTM, CDR2 ANQGSEA. V was trimmed by 3 bases and J by 5 bases, leaving 19 bases between them. CDR3 amino acids: CSVEGGKGGRTGELFF. The CDR3 DNA reads TGCAGCGTTGAGGGGGGGAAGGGGGGGAGGACCGGGGAGCTGTTTTTT.

V is TRBV4-2 and J is TRBJ2-2; 8 bases fit TRBD1. The ends lost 0 bases at V and 9 bases at J; junction bases unmatched: 6. CDR1 is LGHNA and CDR2 is YNFKEQ in the germline V gene. The CDR3 covers 15 residues. The DNA of the CDR3 is TGTGCCAGCAGCCAAGAAGGGACAGGCGATCGGGAGCTGTTTTTT. Translated: CASSQEGTGDRELFF.

This chain connects TRBV28 to TRBJ1-2, with D possibly being TRBD1 (6 bases). Trimming took off 4 bases at V and 8 bases at J, with 8 bases between the two ends. CDR1 and CDR2 (germline): MDHEN, SYDVKM. The CDR3 contains 11 residues. The CDR3 loop reads CASSSQGGYTF. Here the CDR3 DNA reads TGTGCCAGCAGTTCACAGGGCGGCTACACCTTC.

This clone was detected a few times. The CDR3 sequence is CASSKPGLSYEQYF. The CDR3 bases are TGTGCCAGCAGCAAACCCGGACTCTCCTACGAGCAGTACTTC. V and J are TRBV7-8 and TRBJ2-7, with D perhaps matching TRBD2 (5 bases). The ends were cut back, 5 bases at V and 0 bases at J, with 11 bases in the middle. The CDR3 length is 14 residues. Germline values: CDR1 SGHVS, CDR2 FQNEAQ.

The gene calls are TRBV6-1 and TRBJ2-5, with TRBD2 identical over 11 bases. Losses at the gene ends were 5 bases for V and 0 bases for J; bases not matched to a gene: 2. The length of the CDR3 is 15 residues. CDR1 and CDR2 from the germline V gene are MNHNS and SASEGT. The CDR3 protein is CASSLAGGNQETQYF. The CDR3 region has the DNA TGTGCCAGCAGTTTAGCGGGAGGGAACCAAGAGACCCAGTACTTC.

The rearrangement joins TRBV9 to TRBJ1-2; D call uncertain. The CDR3 contains 16 residues. V shed 0 bases and J shed 8 bases, with 20 bases lying between them. In germline, CDR1 is SGDLS, CDR2 YYNGEE. CDR3 in amino acids: CASSVEAEYGSGGYTF. CDR3 DNA sequence: TGTGCCAGCAGCGTAGAGGCGGAGTACGGCTCTGGGGGCTACACCTTC.